Each of the 29 T cell receptor beta chains below was sequenced from the same sample in a study of blood T cell repertoires in COVID-19. The protocol was immunoSEQ multiplex PCR, while the TCRdb copy is restricted to in-frame clones and leaves out a portion. Of over 120,000 clones listed, approximately 81% are singletons. The sample taken for sequencing was peripheral blood. The receptors come from a human donor with acute or convalescent COVID-19. The donor label of this sample is uncertain.

The V gene is TRBV4-3, the J gene TRBJ2-5, with 8 bases lining up with TRBD2. This CDR3 comprises 16 residues. Unmatched junction bases numbered 6, after V lost 1 base and J lost 2 bases. Germline V lookup: CDR1 LGHNA, CDR2 YSLEER. The CDR3 reads CASSQGFASGQETQYF. The CDR3 DNA reads TGCGCCAGCAGCCAAGGGTTCGCTAGCGGGCAAGAGACCCAGTACTTC.

This clone was recorded a few times. The chain is built from TRBV7-9 and TRBJ2-1; 11 bases map to TRBD2. In germline, CDR1 is SEHNR, CDR2 FQNEAQ (reference sequence). V gave up 1 base and J gave up 4 bases; unmatched junction bases: 3. The CDR3 runs to 16 residues. The chain's CDR3 is CASSLEGTSGYNEQFF. The DNA for the CDR3 is TGTGCCAGCAGCTTAGAAGGGACTAGCGGATACAATGAGCAGTTCTTC.

This chain's CDR3 is CASSVGTLNTEAFF. The CDR3 DNA reads as TGTGCCAGCAGCGTCGGGACACTGAACACTGAAGCTTTCTTT. The chain combines TRBV9 with TRBJ1-1, with D perhaps matching TRBD1 (6 bases). With 2 bases removed from V and 0 bases from J, the gap between germline ends came to 8 bases. The germline V gene has CDR1 SGDLS and CDR2 YYNGEE. The CDR3 spans 14 residues.

The genes are TRBV6-6 and TRBJ1-1, with D maybe TRBD1 (5 bases). The CDR3 loop spans 13 amino acids. Per germline, CDR1 MNHNY and CDR2 SVGAGI (reference sequence). Trimming cost V 4 bases and J 3 bases, with 9 bases left between them. CDR3 sequence (DNA): TGTGCCAGCAGTTCCCGGGGGGACACTGAAGCTTTCTTT. Amino acid sequence: CASSSRGDTEAFF.

J is TRBJ2-1 and V is TRBV12-3 or TRBV12-4, with 10 bases matching TRBD1. The CDR3 is made up of 12 amino acids. The V segment lost 6 bases and the J segment 12 bases; nucleotides outside the gene matches: 5. The chain's CDR3 is CASSRQGARQFF. CDR3 DNA: TGTGCCAGCAGCCGACAGGGGGCGCGGCAGTTCTTC.

The rearrangement links TRBV28 to TRBJ1-3; possible D gene TRBD1, 5 bases. Germline V gene lookup returns CDR1 MDHEN and CDR2 SYDVKM. Deletions cut 7 bases from V and 4 bases from J, with 14 bases between. The length of the CDR3 is 14 residues. The CDR3 is CASTQGGEGNTIYF. The CDR3 nucleotides read TGTGCCAGCACCCAGGGAGGGGAAGGAAACACCATATATTTT. Supplemented by reference TRBV28 and TRBJ1-3, the full variable domain reads DVKVTQSSRYLVKRTGEKVFLECVQDMDHENMFWYRQDPGLGLRLIYFSYDVKMKEKGDIPEGYSVSREKKERFSLILESASTNQTSMYLCASTQGGEGNTIYFGEGSWLTVV.

The rearrangement uses TRBV19 and TRBJ2-5; 7 nucleotides agree with TRBD1. Germline V CDR1 and CDR2: LNHDA, SQIVND (reference sequence). The CDR3 is 14 residues long. Germline trimming cut 6 bases from V and 2 bases from J; bases unmatched to any gene: 6. This CDR3 is CASRRTGAQETQYF. CDR3 DNA sequence: TGTGCCAGTAGGAGGACAGGAGCACAAGAGACCCAGTACTTC.

V usage is TRBV6-5 and J usage is TRBJ1-2; 10 bases agree with TRBD1. CDR3 length: 16 residues. Germline-derived CDR1 and CDR2 are MNHEY and SVGAGI. V dropped 0 bases and J dropped 4; count of bases not matched to a gene: 5. This chain's CDR3 is CASSYSSTGGGYGYTF. The CDR3 nucleotides are TGTGCCAGCAGTTACTCTTCGACAGGGGGCGGCTATGGCTACACCTTC.

This chain links TRBV6-5 with TRBJ1-5, with a weak D call TRBD1 (6 bases). Trimming shortened V by 6 bases and J by 4 bases, and 16 bases separated the two germline ends. Germline V gene lookup returns CDR1 MNHEY and CDR2 SVGAGI. The CDR3 runs to 15 residues. As DNA, the CDR3 is TGTGCCAGCAGGGATGCGCAGGGGAGTAATCAGCCCCAGCATTTT. This translates into CASRDAQGSNQPQHF.

The chain is built from TRBV3-1 (or the pseudogene TRBV3-2) and TRBJ1-3; D may be TRBD1 (6 bases). The V end was cut by 0 bases, the J end by 14 bases, with 14 bases between. CDR1 is LGHDT and CDR2 is YNNKEL in the germline V gene (reference sequence). The CDR3 loop spans 13 amino acids. CDR3 sequence reads: CASSQDLGAPVYF. CDR3 in DNA: TGTGCCAGCAGCCAAGATCTGGGGGCACCTGTATATTTT.

This chain uses TRBV4-1 with TRBJ2-1, with 9 bases identical to TRBD2. The CDR3 extends over 18 amino acids. J was trimmed by 5 bases and V by 1 base; bases with no gene match: 12. Germline V lookup: CDR1 MGHRA, CDR2 YSYEKL. The CDR3 loop reads CASSQVRGPSGVHNEQFF. CDR3 in DNA: TGCGCCAGCAGCCAAGTAAGGGGTCCTAGCGGGGTCCACAATGAGCAGTTCTTC.

DNA for the CDR3: TGTGCCAGAGACAGGGCTCAAACCTACAATGAGCAGTTCTTC. Translated, it gives CARDRAQTYNEQFF. The rearrangement joins TRBV2 to TRBJ2-1; TRBD1 aligns across 7 bases. The CDR3 sequence is 14 residues long. Germline loops: CDR1 SNHLY, CDR2 FYNNEI. V shed 9 bases and J 2 bases; nucleotides not matched to a gene: 7.

V is TRBV29-1 and J is TRBJ1-3, with a possible D match to TRBD1 (6 bases). The CDR3 runs 13 residues. Trimming pared 3 bases from V and 2 bases from J, leaving 8 bases between. Germline CDR1 reads SQVTM; CDR2 reads ANQGSEA. The CDR3 reads CSVDAGAGNTIYF. The CDR3 DNA is TGCAGCGTTGACGCAGGGGCTGGAAACACCATATATTTT.

This chain links TRBV14 with TRBJ1-3; D gene uncertain. The CDR3 spans 14 residues. Germline-derived CDR1 and CDR2 are SGHDN and FVKESK. V lost 1 base, J lost 2 bases, and 6 bases lay in between. CDR3 DNA: TGTGCCAGCAGCCAAGGACTTGCTGGAAACACCATATATTTT. This sequence encodes CASSQGLAGNTIYF.

This chain links TRBV6-2 or TRBV6-3 with TRBJ1-1, with a weak D call TRBD1 (5 bases). V lost 2 bases and J 1 base, leaving 23 bases between the germline ends. Germline CDR1 and CDR2: MNHEY and SVGEGT. The CDR3 runs to 19 residues. CDR3 in DNA: TGTGCCAGCAGTTACCATCCCTGGGCAGGGTCAGCTGCGAACACTGAAGCTTTCTTT. Translation gives CASSYHPWAGSAANTEAFF.

The rearrangement joins TRBV11-2 to TRBJ2-5, with a possible D match to TRBD2 (7 bases). From germline, CDR1 is SGHAT and CDR2 FQNNGV. V was pared by 1 base and J by 4 bases, with 13 bases between. The CDR3 spans 15 residues. The CDR3 region is CASSLGGGEGETQYF. The CDR3 region has the DNA TGTGCCAGCAGCTTAGGAGGGGGGGAAGGAGAGACCCAGTACTTC.

This chain uses TRBV5-8 with TRBJ1-5, with 7 bases aligning to TRBD1. Unmatched junction bases numbered 7, after V lost 5 bases and J lost 2 bases. This CDR3 is 15 amino acids long. CDR1 and CDR2 (germline): SGHTS, YDEGEE. CDR3 bases: TGTGCCAGCAGTTCGGGACAGTATCGCAATCAGCCCCAGCATTTT. Its translation: CASSSGQYRNQPQHF.

The chain combines TRBV7-9 with TRBJ2-3; D is unclear. CDR1 and CDR2 (germline): SEHNR, FQNEAQ (reference sequence). The CDR3 loop spans 15 amino acids. V shed 1 base and J shed 0 bases, with 8 bases lying between them. This chain's CDR3 is CASSLVSGSTDTQYF. The CDR3 DNA follows: TGTGCCAGCAGCTTAGTGTCAGGCAGCACAGATACGCAGTATTTT.

The count of this clone is one. The J gene is TRBJ1-2, the V gene TRBV30, with D maybe TRBD1 (5 bases). Germline V lookup: CDR1 GTSNPN, CDR2 SVGIG (reference sequence). V lost 5 bases and J lost 10, with 14 bases in between. This CDR3 contains 11 residues. The CDR3 nucleotides read TGTGCCTGGGGGCGGGGGGAAATCTACACCTTC. Translation: CAWGRGEIYTF.

The V and J genes are TRBV3-1 (or the pseudogene TRBV3-2) and TRBJ1-6; tentatively, D is TRBD1 (5 bases). CDR1 and CDR2 (germline): LGHDT, YNNKEL (reference sequence). Trimming took 5 bases from V and 7 from J, leaving 30 bases between them. The CDR3 runs to 20 residues. The CDR3, as DNA: TGTGCCAGCAGCTGCCAAGGTGGGGATTTAAGGGTGAAGGGGAATTCACCCCTCCACTTT. Amino acids: CASSCQGGDLRVKGNSPLHF.

V is TRBV7-3 and J is TRBJ2-2; no clear D. The V end was cut by 1 base, the J end by 4 bases, with 7 bases between. Per germline, CDR1 SGHTA and CDR2 FQGTGA. The CDR3 is 14 residues long. Written as DNA, the CDR3 is TGTGCCAGCAGCTTAAGGCCCTTCACCGGGGAGCTGTTTTTT. This gives the protein CASSLRPFTGELFF.

The CDR3 is CATLRASRGNTEAFF. The CDR3 DNA follows: TGTGCCACCCTGAGAGCTTCCAGGGGAAACACTGAAGCTTTCTTT. The rearrangement links TRBV28 to TRBJ1-1, with D possibly matching TRBD1 (6 bases). CDR3 size: 15 residues. Germline V gives CDR1 MDHEN, CDR2 SYDVKM. The ends were cut back, 10 bases at V and 2 bases at J, with 20 bases in the middle.

This chain links TRBV4-2 with TRBJ1-5, with 7 positions matching TRBD1. Germline loops: CDR1 LGHNA, CDR2 YNFKEQ. V shed 0 bases and J 6 bases; nucleotides not matched to a gene: 5. CDR3 length: 15 amino acids. CDR3 region: CASSQDRQGGQPQHF. The CDR3, as DNA: TGTGCCAGCAGCCAAGACAGACAGGGTGGTCAGCCCCAGCATTTT.

This clone was recorded at least ten times. The chain couples TRBV19 to TRBJ1-2; 8 bases agree with TRBD1. This CDR3 has 15 amino acids. Trimming at V came to 4 bases and at J to 2 bases, leaving 6 bases not matched to a gene. Germline values: CDR1 LNHDA, CDR2 SQIVND (reference sequence). CDR3 sequence reads: CASSSDRGWNYGYTF. DNA of the CDR3: TGTGCCAGTAGTAGCGACAGGGGTTGGAACTATGGCTACACCTTC.

This clone was seen a single time. This chain links TRBV10-3 with TRBJ1-1; 8 bases map to TRBD1. From germline, CDR1 is ENHRY and CDR2 SYGVKD. The CDR3 extends over 14 amino acids. The trim removed 7 bases at V and 1 base at J, leaving 5 bases unmatched. In DNA form, the CDR3 reads TGTGCCATCACCCTCGACAGGGGGAACACTGAAGCTTTCTTT. It specifies CAITLDRGNTEAFF.

This clone was counted once. The CDR3 sequence is CASSVVGQGDGYTF. The CDR3 DNA reads TGTGCCAGCAGCGTAGTAGGGCAGGGCGATGGCTACACCTTC. This chain links TRBV9 with TRBJ1-2, with D possibly matching TRBD1 (5 bases). Germline V gene lookup returns CDR1 SGDLS and CDR2 YYNGEE. There are 14 residues in the CDR3. Trimming removed 0 bases at V and 6 bases at J, with 12 bases between.

The genes are TRBV11-3 and TRBJ2-1; TRBD2 aligns across 10 bases. The CDR3 sequence is 18 residues long. Germline V gene lookup returns CDR1 SGHNT and CDR2 YENEEA. J was trimmed by 0 bases and V by 5 bases; bases with no gene match: 10. The CDR3: CASSVGGLAERSYNEQFF. The CDR3 region has the DNA TGTGCCAGCAGCGTAGGAGGACTAGCGGAGCGCTCCTACAATGAGCAGTTCTTC.

The DNA of the CDR3 is TGCGCCAGCAGCCACCTACCGGGACTAGGCGGTTGGGAGCAGTTCTTC. The encoded protein is CASSHLPGLGGWEQFF. This chain connects TRBV4-3 to TRBJ2-1; 8 positions agree with TRBD2. From germline, CDR1 is LGHNA and CDR2 YSLEER. The ends lost 3 bases at V and 10 bases at J; junction bases unmatched: 14. The CDR3 totals 16 residues.

This clone was found a few times. The chain joins TRBV7-2 to TRBJ2-5; the match to TRBD2 covers 12 bases. CDR3 size: 18 residues. Germline lookup yields CDR1 SGHTA and CDR2 FQGNSA. With V trimmed by 1 base and J by 3 bases, 9 bases remained unmatched. CDR3 in DNA: TGTGCCAGCAGCTTAGTTGGAACTAGCGGGGGGTCAAAAGAGACCCAGTACTTC. Residues: CASSLVGTSGGSKETQYF.